This entry lists 14 T cell receptor beta chains sequenced from one sample in a study of T cell repertoires in cytomegalovirus infection. TCRdb recomputed calls from the reads with MiXCR, one row per CDR3 protein. Among more than 400,000 distinct CDR3 sequences listed, more than 25% were seen once. The source material was PBMCs. Source of these receptors: a human donor in good health (CMV status not recorded). Some clones in this sample may be carry-over from other donors' samples.

This rearrangement joins TRBV6-2 or TRBV6-3 to TRBJ1-5; maybe TRBD1 (5 bases). The CDR3 has 13 amino acids. V dropped 2 bases and J dropped 5 bases, with 7 bases sitting between them. Germline lookup yields CDR1 MNHEY and CDR2 SVGEGT. The CDR3 reads CASSYGGYQPQHF. For the CDR3, the DNA is TGTGCCAGCAGTTACGGGGGGTATCAGCCCCAGCATTTT.

This clonotype turned up a few times. The chain links TRBV27 to TRBJ1-2; D is uncertain. This CDR3 contains 16 residues. V was shortened by 2 bases and J by 1 base, with 14 bases between the two germline ends. CDR1 is MNHEY, CDR2 SMNVEV, per germline (reference sequence). The CDR3 loop is CASSLLPDTFNYGYTF. The CDR3 nucleotides read TGTGCCAGCAGTTTACTTCCAGACACTTTTAACTATGGCTACACCTTC.

This clonotype has only a few counts. This CDR3 is CASSPFFAVAKNIQYF. CDR3 DNA sequence: TGTGCCAGCAGTCCCTTCTTCGCGGTCGCCAAAAACATTCAGTACTTC. The chain uses TRBV27 and TRBJ2-4; D remains ambiguous. Trimming cost V 5 bases and J 1 base, with 15 bases left between them. Germline V gives CDR1 MNHEY, CDR2 SMNVEV (reference sequence). The CDR3 consists of 16 residues.

This clonotype has at least ten counts. The rearrangement uses TRBV7-2 and TRBJ2-5; 8 bases line up with TRBD1. Germline V gene data show CDR1 as SGHTA and CDR2 as FQGNSA. This CDR3 region has 12 residues. V dropped 5 bases and J dropped 10; count of bases not matched to a gene: 6. CDR3 nucleotides: TGTGCCAGCAGCACACCAGACAGGGGCCAGTACTTC. It codes for CASSTPDRGQYF.

V is TRBV28 and J is TRBJ1-2, with 7 nucleotides matching TRBD1. V shed 10 bases, J shed 7 bases, and the junction held 9 bases outside the gene matches. This CDR3 has 12 amino acids. CDR1 and CDR2 (germline): MDHEN, SYDVKM. CDR3 residues: CAIQRQGAGYTF. The CDR3 DNA sequence: TGTGCCATACAGAGACAGGGTGCTGGCTACACCTTC.

This chain joins TRBV12-3 or TRBV12-4 and TRBJ1-6; D remains ambiguous. The CDR3 has 13 residues. The ends were cut back, 4 bases at V and 10 bases at J, with 11 bases in the middle. The CDR3 loop is CASSSLGRSPLHF. The CDR3 nucleotides read TGTGCCAGCAGTTCCTTGGGTCGATCACCCCTCCACTTT.

This chain links TRBV28 with TRBJ2-5; TRBD1 matches 10 bases. The CDR3 is made up of 13 amino acids. CDR1 is MDHEN, CDR2 SYDVKM, per germline. J gave up 6 bases and V 10 bases, and 8 bases lay outside the gene matches. CDR3 sequence reads: CATRDRGKQTQYF. The CDR3 bases are TGTGCCACCCGGGACAGGGGAAAACAGACCCAGTACTTC. Filled out from reference TRBV28 and TRBJ2-5, the complete variable domain reads DVKVTQSSRYLVKRTGEKVFLECVQDMDHENMFWYRQDPGLGLRLIYFSYDVKMKEKGDIPEGYSVSREKKERFSLILESASTNQTSMYLCATRDRGKQTQYFGPGTRLLVL.

This rearrangement joins TRBV4-1 to TRBJ2-5; D ambiguous. From germline, CDR1 is MGHRA and CDR2 YSYEKL. V was trimmed by 1 base and J by 5 bases, leaving 17 bases between them. This CDR3 comprises 16 residues. The CDR3 loop is CASSQGRADAWETQYF. CDR3 coding DNA: TGCGCCAGCAGCCAAGGTCGGGCAGACGCGTGGGAGACCCAGTACTTC.

This clonotype was counted between two and nine times. This chain joins TRBV6-2 or TRBV6-3 and TRBJ1-1; no definite D call. The CDR3 spans 12 residues. Per the germline V gene, CDR1 is MNHEY and CDR2 is SVGEGT. Between the trimmed V and J ends, which lost 2 bases and 6 bases, there was a span of 7 bases. CDR3 residues: CASSYVHSEAFF. CDR3 sequence (DNA): TGTGCCAGCAGTTACGTTCACTCTGAAGCTTTCTTT.

This clonotype occurred many times. The chain has TRBV7-9 and TRBJ2-5; D not resolved. The germline CDR1 and CDR2 sequences are SEHNR and FQNEAQ (reference sequence). CDR3 length: 15 amino acids. The V end was cut by 5 bases, the J end by 5 bases, with 18 bases between. This CDR3 is CASSGFGGILETQYF. The CDR3 coding sequence is TGTGCCAGCAGCGGATTCGGTGGGATTTTGGAGACCCAGTACTTC.

This clonotype occurred many times. The rearrangement links TRBV7-8 to TRBJ2-7; 11 positions match TRBD2. Germline V gene sequence: CDR1 SGHVS, CDR2 FQNEAQ. V trimming: 5 bases; J trimming: 4 bases; junction bases outside the gene matches: 10. The CDR3 loop spans 16 amino acids. DNA for the CDR3: TGTGCCAGCAGCCAAAACCCACTAGCGGGGGCTTACGAGCAGTACTTC. This gives the protein CASSQNPLAGAYEQYF.

This clonotype was found many times. The CDR3 nucleotides read TGTGCCAGCAGTCTAACTCTGGACAGTTCGGGGAATTCACCCCTCCACTTT. It yields the protein CASSLTLDSSGNSPLHF. The rearrangement links TRBV6-1 to TRBJ1-6; maybe TRBD1 (6 bases). Germline V CDR1 and CDR2: MNHNS, SASEGT. The CDR3 loop spans 17 amino acids. V was pared by 5 bases and J by 7 bases, with 21 bases between.

This clonotype has at least ten counts. The rearrangement joins TRBV11-2 to TRBJ2-2, with a weak D call TRBD1 (6 bases). CDR3 length equals 16 residues. CDR1 is SGHAT, CDR2 FQNNGV, per germline. V dropped 1 base and J dropped 4 bases, with 13 bases sitting between them. The CDR3 DNA reads as TGTGCCAGCAGCTTAGGTGCAGGGGATGTCACCGGGGAGCTGTTTTTT. Translation gives CASSLGAGDVTGELFF.

V is TRBV7-2 and J is TRBJ2-4; the match to TRBD1 covers 8 bases. The V and J ends lost 3 bases and 10 bases, in that order; junction bases with no gene match: 5. The CDR3 has 13 amino acids. From germline, CDR1 is SGHTA and CDR2 FQGNSA. In nucleotides, the CDR3 is TGTGCCAGCAGCTTCCCCGGGACAGGTATTCAGTACTTC. Translating it yields CASSFPGTGIQYF.